The entry that follows covers one T cell receptor (beta chain) sequence. What it binds is unknown. The data were taken from a study of T cells in Graves' hyperthyroidism and ophthalmopathy. In the study overall: Before treatment of any kind, peripheral blood was taken at initial diagnosis. Points from the study as a whole: Within blood appeared most thyroid clonotypes that had expanded above 0.001. Progression to ophthalmopathy was predicted a median of roughly 6.6 months early.

Germline lookup yields CDR1 SEHNR and CDR2 FQNEAQ (reference sequence). The length of the CDR3 is 17 residues. J gave up 0 bases and V 0 bases, and 6 bases lay outside the gene matches. RNA transcripts were the template for amplifying TCR beta CDR3 regions. First-round RT-PCR of the TCR CDR3 relied on the HTBI primer set. TCRdb reanalysed the multiplex PCR reads using MiXCR and keeps one entry per CDR3 protein. The repertoire holds 370,000 or so distinct CDR3 sequences, with approximately 13% as singletons. The sequence derives from a man aged 25-45 years with Graves' hyperthyroidism that later progressed to Graves' ophthalmopathy. The gene calls are TRBV7-9 and TRBJ1-1, with 8 bases identical to TRBD1. Sequencing used blood. The CDR3 DNA reads TGTGCCAGCAGCTTAGCAACCCGGACAGGGATGAACACTGAAGCTTTCTTT. Translation: CASSLATRTGMNTEAFF.